The 16 T cell receptor beta chains in this list originate from one sample, sequenced in a study of glioma-infiltrating T cells after dendritic cell vaccination. The assay was immunoSEQ multiplex PCR, and TCRdb's table has in-frame clones only and misses some. The profile covers about 64,000 clones, with 82% appearing a single time and over 9% taken by the ten largest. This specimen was blood, taken before dendritic cell vaccination. The receptors originated from a human donor with glioblastoma.

V gene TRBV7-9 combines with J gene TRBJ1-2, with a tentative D call TRBD1 (5 bases). From germline, CDR1 is SEHNR and CDR2 FQNEAQ (reference sequence). V was cut by 5 bases and J by 2 bases, with 6 bases left in between. CDR3 size: 12 residues. CDR3 sequence: CASSQGNYGYTF. The CDR3 coding sequence is TGTGCCAGCAGCCAGGGCAACTATGGCTACACCTTC.

This chain uses TRBV7-8 with TRBJ1-2; 7 positions agree with TRBD1. CDR1 and CDR2 from the germline V gene are SGHVS and FQNEAQ. V gave up 4 bases and J gave up 7 bases; unmatched junction bases: 6. This CDR3 region has 13 residues. The CDR3 sequence is CASSSGTAGGYTF. The DNA for the CDR3 is TGTGCCAGCAGCTCCGGGACAGCAGGTGGCTACACCTTC. Combining the CDR3 with reference TRBV7-8 and TRBJ1-2 gives the whole variable domain GAGVSQSPRYKVAKRGQDVALRCDPISGHVSLFWYQQALGQGPEFLTYFQNEAQLDKSGLPSDRFFAERPEGSVSTLKIQRTQQEDSAVYLCASSSGTAGGYTFGSGTRLTVV.

The CDR3 region has the DNA TGTGCCAGCAGCCCCGGACTAGCGGGTGAGGGGAATTCTCGGCAGTACTTC. This codes for CASSPGLAGEGNSRQYF. This chain links TRBV5-4 with TRBJ2-7; 11 nucleotides align to TRBD2. The CDR3 covers 17 residues. The V gene end was trimmed by 4 bases and the J gene end by 9 bases; junction bases not matched to a gene: 18. Germline loops: CDR1 SGHNT, CDR2 YYREEE (reference sequence). Combining the CDR3 with reference TRBV5-4 and TRBJ2-7 gives the whole variable domain ETGVTQSPTHLIKTRGQQVTLRCSSQSGHNTVSWYQQALGQGPQFIFQYYREEENGRGNFPPRFSGLQFPNYSSELNVNALELDDSALYLCASSPGLAGEGNSRQYFGPGTRLTVT.

The chain carries TRBV6-1 and TRBJ2-7, with 10 bases fitting TRBD2. The J segment lost 0 bases and the V segment lost 6 bases, leaving 5 bases of the junction unmatched. Germline CDR1 MNHNS, CDR2 SASEGT. The CDR3 loop spans 15 amino acids. In DNA, the CDR3 is TGTGCCAGCAGAGTAGCGGGGGGACCCTCCTACGAGCAGTACTTC. It codes for CASRVAGGPSYEQYF.

The V gene is TRBV4-1, the J gene TRBJ2-3; 10 bases match TRBD1. V was clipped by 6 bases and J by 3 bases; unmatched bases: 9. The CDR3 spans 16 residues. Germline assignment: CDR1 MGHRA and CDR2 YSYEKL. DNA for the CDR3: TGCGCCAGCAGTCCCGGCTGGACAGGGGGTACAGATACGCAGTATTTT. It encodes CASSPGWTGGTDTQYF.

The CDR3 spells CASRGTGATNEKLFF. Written as DNA, the CDR3 is TGTGCCAGCAGAGGAACAGGGGCCACCAATGAAAAACTGTTTTTT. This chain links TRBV2 with TRBJ1-4, with 7 bases matching TRBD1. Trimming at V came to 6 bases and at J to 5 bases, leaving 9 bases not matched to a gene. This CDR3 is built from 15 residues. The germline V gene encodes CDR1 SNHLY and CDR2 FYNNEI.

The chain recombines TRBV6-6 with TRBJ2-7, with 11 bases identical to TRBD2. V dropped 0 bases and J dropped 3; count of bases not matched to a gene: 4. Germline assignment: CDR1 MNHNY and CDR2 SVGAGI (reference sequence). CDR3 length equals 16 residues. The CDR3, as DNA: TGTGCCAGCAGTTACTCGAGACTAGCGGGGAACTACGAGCAGTACTTC. Translation: CASSYSRLAGNYEQYF.

The chain couples TRBV19 to TRBJ1-1; D ambiguous. Looked up from germline, CDR1 is LNHDA and CDR2 is SQIVND (reference sequence). V shed 4 bases and J shed 1 base, with 7 bases lying between them. The CDR3 has 13 amino acids. CDR3 sequence: CASSNTRNTEAFF. CDR3 nucleotide sequence: TGTGCCAGTAGTAATACAAGGAACACTGAAGCTTTCTTT.

The genes are TRBV2 and TRBJ2-1; TRBD2 agrees at 9 bases. In germline, CDR1 is SNHLY, CDR2 FYNNEI. With 2 bases clipped from V and 2 bases from J, the junction kept 7 bases outside the gene matches. The CDR3 sequence is 17 residues long. In nucleotides, the CDR3 is TGTGCCAGCAGTGAAATGGGGGCTAGCGGGGCCTACAATGAGCAGTTCTTC. This encodes CASSEMGASGAYNEQFF.

The rearrangement joins TRBV5-6 to TRBJ1-2, with TRBD1 matching over 9 bases. The CDR3 sequence is 14 residues long. From germline, CDR1 is SGHDT and CDR2 YYEEEE. The trim removed 5 bases at V and 4 bases at J, leaving 6 bases unmatched. Written as DNA, the CDR3 is TGTGCCAGCAGGTCTCCGGGACAGGGCTATGGCTACACCTTC. Translated, it gives CASRSPGQGYGYTF.

This clone came up once. This rearrangement joins TRBV4-2 to TRBJ1-5, with 7 bases that match TRBD1. The CDR3 runs 18 residues. The germline CDR1 and CDR2 sequences are LGHNA and YNFKEQ. V was pared by 0 bases and J by 9 bases, with 17 bases of the junction left unmatched. The CDR3 loop reads CASSQETSHRGAGGPQHF. The CDR3 DNA reads as TGTGCCAGCAGCCAAGAAACTAGTCACAGGGGAGCCGGGGGGCCCCAGCATTTT.

The chain combines TRBV7-9 with TRBJ1-5, with D uncertain. V shed 0 bases and J shed 9 bases, with 15 bases lying between them. From germline, CDR1 is SEHNR and CDR2 FQNEAQ (reference sequence). The length of the CDR3 is 15 residues. CDR3: CASSLASTAGGPQHF. In DNA, the CDR3 is TGTGCCAGCAGCTTAGCAAGCACGGCAGGTGGGCCCCAGCATTTT.

This clone was seen a few times. The same CDR3 arises from other DNA sequences in this sample as well. The chain carries TRBV6-5 and TRBJ2-1; TRBD2 matches 14 bases. The length of the CDR3 is 13 residues. Germline CDR1 and CDR2: MNHEY and SVGAGI. This CDR3 reads CGTSGGLYDEQFF. For the CDR3, the DNA is TGTGGGACTAGCGGGGGGCTGTACGATGAGCAGTTCTTC.

This chain uses TRBV5-1 with TRBJ1-4, with TRBD1 matching over 9 bases. Trimming at V came to 4 bases and at J to 7 bases, leaving 5 bases not matched to a gene. This CDR3 spans 14 amino acids. CDR1 SGHRS and CDR2 YFSETQ come from the germline V gene. This CDR3 reads CASSSGTGFEKLFF. The CDR3, as DNA: TGCGCCAGCAGCAGTGGGACAGGGTTTGAAAAACTGTTTTTT.

The V call is TRBV19, the J call TRBJ2-3, with a tentative D call TRBD2 (6 bases). CDR1 and CDR2 from the germline V gene are LNHDA and SQIVND (reference sequence). With 3 bases removed from V and 6 bases from J, the gap between germline ends came to 16 bases. CDR3 size: 15 residues. The CDR3 DNA reads as TGTGCCAGTAGTATTGGACCGGGGGAAGCGGATACGCAGTATTTT. Its translation is CASSIGPGEADTQYF.

The DNA for the CDR3 is TGTGCCAGTATACCATTACTAGCGGGGGGAAGGGTTTCGCAGTATTTT. Translation: CASIPLLAGGRVSQYF. The chain couples TRBV27 to TRBJ2-3; 12 positions agree with TRBD2. This CDR3 spans 16 amino acids. The J segment lost 10 bases and the V segment lost 9 bases, leaving 17 bases of the junction unmatched. Germline V gene sequence: CDR1 MNHEY, CDR2 SMNVEV (reference sequence).